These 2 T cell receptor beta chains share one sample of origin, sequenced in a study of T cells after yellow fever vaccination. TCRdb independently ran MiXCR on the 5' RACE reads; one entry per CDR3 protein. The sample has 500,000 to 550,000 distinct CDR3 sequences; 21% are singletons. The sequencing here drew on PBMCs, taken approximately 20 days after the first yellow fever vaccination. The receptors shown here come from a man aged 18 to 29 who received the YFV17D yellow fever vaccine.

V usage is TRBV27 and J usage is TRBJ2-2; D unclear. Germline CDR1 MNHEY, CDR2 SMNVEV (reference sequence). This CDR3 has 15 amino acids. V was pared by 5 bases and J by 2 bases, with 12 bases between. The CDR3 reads CASSRRRANTGELFF. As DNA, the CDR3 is TGTGCCAGCAGTCGTCGTAGGGCTAACACCGGGGAGCTGTTTTTT.

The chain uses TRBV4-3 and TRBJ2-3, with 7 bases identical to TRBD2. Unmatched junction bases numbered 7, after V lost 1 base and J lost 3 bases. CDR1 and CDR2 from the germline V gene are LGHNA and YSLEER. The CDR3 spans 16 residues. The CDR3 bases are TGCGCCAGCAGCCAAGGTGATGGGAGGGGAACAGATACGCAGTATTTT. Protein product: CASSQGDGRGTDTQYF.